This T cell receptor beta chain came from a study of Graves' ophthalmopathy and Graves' hyperthyroidism. Cases classed as stable hyperthyroidism had no ophthalmopathy within 18 months of follow-up. Included hyperthyroidism patients were aged 18 to 65 and newly diagnosed (under 2 months' duration). In this cohort, patients with other autoimmune diseases, uncontrolled infections, pregnancy or lactation were excluded. Diagnosis was based on clinical symptoms, serum thyroxine, TRAb, thyroid ultrasound and orbital computed tomography. This clonotype appeared a few times. TCR beta CDR3 amplification used RNA transcripts. HTBI primers were used in a first-round RT-PCR, which preceded a second-round multiplex PCR. TCRdb redid the calling of the multiplex PCR reads with MiXCR, one entry per CDR3 protein. The table shows a few hundred thousand distinct CDR3 sequences, with approximately 17% occurring only once.

Germline V gene data show CDR1 as MDHEN and CDR2 as SYDVKM. V was shortened by 7 bases and J by 8 bases, with 22 bases between the two germline ends. The CDR3 runs to 15 residues. The receptor was isolated from an adult woman with stable Graves' hyperthyroidism. The sample was peripheral blood. This sequence joins TRBV28 and TRBJ2-3, with D uncertain. CDR3: CASTFEEPPVSTQYF. The CDR3, as DNA: TGTGCCAGCACCTTCGAGGAACCCCCAGTGAGTACGCAGTATTTT. Full variable domain (missing parts from reference TRBV28 and TRBJ2-3): DVKVTQSSRYLVKRTGEKVFLECVQDMDHENMFWYRQDPGLGLRLIYFSYDVKMKEKGDIPEGYSVSREKKERFSLILESASTNQTSMYLCASTFEEPPVSTQYFGPGTRLTVL.